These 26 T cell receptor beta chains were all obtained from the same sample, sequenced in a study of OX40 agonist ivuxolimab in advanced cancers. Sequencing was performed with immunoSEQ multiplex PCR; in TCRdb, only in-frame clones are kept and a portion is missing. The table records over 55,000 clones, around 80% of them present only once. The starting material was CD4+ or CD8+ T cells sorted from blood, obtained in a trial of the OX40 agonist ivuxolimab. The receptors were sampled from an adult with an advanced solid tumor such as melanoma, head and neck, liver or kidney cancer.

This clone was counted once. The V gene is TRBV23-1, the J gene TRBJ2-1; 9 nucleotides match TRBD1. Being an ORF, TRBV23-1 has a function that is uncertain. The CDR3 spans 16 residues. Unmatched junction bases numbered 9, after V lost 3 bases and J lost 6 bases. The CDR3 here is CASSHSGQGKSNEQFF. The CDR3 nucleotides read TGCGCCAGCAGTCACTCCGGACAGGGGAAGTCCAATGAGCAGTTCTTC.

Written as DNA, the CDR3 is TGTGCCACCAGCAGATACGGGACTAGCGGTGGTTATGAGCAGTTCTTC. Translated: CATSRYGTSGGYEQFF. The V call is TRBV15, the J call TRBJ2-1, with TRBD2 matching over 11 bases. Germline V lookup: CDR1 LNHNV, CDR2 YYDKDF (reference sequence). This CDR3 contains 16 residues. Trimming cost V 2 bases and J 8 bases; bases outside gene matches: 8.

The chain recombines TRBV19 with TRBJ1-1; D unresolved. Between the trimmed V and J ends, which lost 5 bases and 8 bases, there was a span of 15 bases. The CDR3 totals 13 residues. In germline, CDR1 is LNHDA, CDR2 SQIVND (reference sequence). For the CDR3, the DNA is TGTGCCAGTAGTCCGCCTCCAAATTGGGAAGCTTTCTTT. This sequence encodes CASSPPPNWEAFF.

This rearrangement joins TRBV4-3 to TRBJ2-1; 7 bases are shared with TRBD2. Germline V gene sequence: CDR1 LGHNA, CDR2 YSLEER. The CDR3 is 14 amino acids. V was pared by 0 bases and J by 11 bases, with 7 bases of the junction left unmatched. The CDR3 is CASSQEWGRAKQFF. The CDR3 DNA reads TGCGCCAGCAGCCAAGAGTGGGGGAGGGCCAAGCAGTTCTTC.

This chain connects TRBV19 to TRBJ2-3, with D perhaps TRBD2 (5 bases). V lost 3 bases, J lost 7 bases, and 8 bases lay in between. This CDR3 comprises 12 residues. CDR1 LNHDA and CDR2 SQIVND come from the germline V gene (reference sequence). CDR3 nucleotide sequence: TGTGCCAGTAGTATCCGGAGGAATACGCAGTATTTT. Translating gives CASSIRRNTQYF. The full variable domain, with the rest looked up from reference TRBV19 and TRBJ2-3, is DGGITQSPKYLFRKEGQNVTLSCEQNLNHDAMYWYRQDPGQGLRLIYYSQIVNDFQKGDIAEGYSVSREKKESFPLTVTSAQKNPTAFYLCASSIRRNTQYFGPGTRLTVL.

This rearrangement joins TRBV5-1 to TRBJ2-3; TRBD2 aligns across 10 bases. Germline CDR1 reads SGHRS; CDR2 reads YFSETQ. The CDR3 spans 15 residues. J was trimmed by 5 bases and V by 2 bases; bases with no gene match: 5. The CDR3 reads CASSFSGRVGDTQYF. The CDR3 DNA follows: TGCGCCAGCAGCTTCAGCGGGAGGGTTGGAGATACGCAGTATTTT.

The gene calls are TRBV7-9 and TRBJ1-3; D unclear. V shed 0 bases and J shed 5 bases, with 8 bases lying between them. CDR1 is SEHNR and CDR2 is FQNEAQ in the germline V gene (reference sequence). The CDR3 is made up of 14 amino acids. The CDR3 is CASSLAVGRNTIYF. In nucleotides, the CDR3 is TGTGCCAGCAGCTTAGCAGTAGGGCGAAACACCATATATTTT. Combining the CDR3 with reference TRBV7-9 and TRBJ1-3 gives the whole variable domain DTGVSQNPRHKITKRGQNVTFRCDPISEHNRLYWYRQTLGQGPEFLTYFQNEAQLEKSRLLSDRFSAERPKGSFSTLEIQRTEQGDSAMYLCASSLAVGRNTIYFGEGSWLTVV.

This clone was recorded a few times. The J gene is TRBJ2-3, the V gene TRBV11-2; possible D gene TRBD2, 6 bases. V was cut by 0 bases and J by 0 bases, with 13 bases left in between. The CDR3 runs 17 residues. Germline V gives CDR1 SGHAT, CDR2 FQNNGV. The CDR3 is CASSLDGSSASTDTQYF. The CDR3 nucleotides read TGTGCCAGCAGCTTAGATGGCTCTAGCGCCAGCACAGATACGCAGTATTTT.

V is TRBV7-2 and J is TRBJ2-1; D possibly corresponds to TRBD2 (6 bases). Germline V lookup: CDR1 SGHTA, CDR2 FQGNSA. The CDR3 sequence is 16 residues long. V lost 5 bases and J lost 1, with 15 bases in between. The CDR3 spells CASSLLSSASYNEQFF. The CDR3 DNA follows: TGTGCCAGCAGCCTACTCTCTAGCGCTTCCTACAATGAGCAGTTCTTC. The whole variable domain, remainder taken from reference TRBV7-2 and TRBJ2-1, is GAGVSQSPSNKVTEKGKDVELRCDPISGHTALYWYRQSLGQGLEFLIYFQGNSAPDKSGLPSDRFSAERTGGSVSTLTIQRTQQEDSAVYLCASSLLSSASYNEQFFGPGTRLTVL.

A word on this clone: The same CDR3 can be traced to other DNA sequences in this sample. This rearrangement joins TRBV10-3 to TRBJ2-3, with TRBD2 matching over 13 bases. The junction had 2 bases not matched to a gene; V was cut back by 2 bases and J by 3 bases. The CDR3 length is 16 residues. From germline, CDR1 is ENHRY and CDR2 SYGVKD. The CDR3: CAISEGLAGVTDTQYF. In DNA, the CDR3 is TGTGCCATCAGTGAGGGACTAGCGGGAGTGACAGATACGCAGTATTTT.

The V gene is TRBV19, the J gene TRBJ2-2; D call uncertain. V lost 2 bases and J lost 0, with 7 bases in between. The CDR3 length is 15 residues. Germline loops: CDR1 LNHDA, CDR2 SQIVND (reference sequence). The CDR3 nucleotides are TGTGCCAGTAGTATAACGGCAGCGAACACCGGGGAGCTGTTTTTT. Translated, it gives CASSITAANTGELFF. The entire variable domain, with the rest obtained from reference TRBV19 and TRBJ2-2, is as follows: DGGITQSPKYLFRKEGQNVTLSCEQNLNHDAMYWYRQDPGQGLRLIYYSQIVNDFQKGDIAEGYSVSREKKESFPLTVTSAQKNPTAFYLCASSITAANTGELFFGEGSRLTVL.

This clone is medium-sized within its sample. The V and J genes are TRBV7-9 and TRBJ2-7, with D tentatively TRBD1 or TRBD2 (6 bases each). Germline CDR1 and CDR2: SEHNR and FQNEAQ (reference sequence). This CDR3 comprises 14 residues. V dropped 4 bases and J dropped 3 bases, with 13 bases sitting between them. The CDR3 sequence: CASSSPRGLYEQYV. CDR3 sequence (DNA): TGTGCCAGCAGCTCTCCCAGGGGACTCTACGAGCAGTACGTC.

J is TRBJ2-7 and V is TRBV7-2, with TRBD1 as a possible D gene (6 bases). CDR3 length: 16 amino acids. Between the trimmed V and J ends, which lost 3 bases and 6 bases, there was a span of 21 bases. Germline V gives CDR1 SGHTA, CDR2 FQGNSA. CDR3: CASSFAGVRGLGEQYF. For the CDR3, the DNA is TGTGCCAGCAGCTTTGCCGGTGTCAGGGGTTTAGGCGAGCAGTACTTC.

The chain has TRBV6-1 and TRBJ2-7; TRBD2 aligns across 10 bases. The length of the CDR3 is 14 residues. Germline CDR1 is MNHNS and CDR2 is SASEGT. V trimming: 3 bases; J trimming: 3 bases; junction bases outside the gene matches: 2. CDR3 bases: TGTGCCAGCAGTGATAGCGGGAGGCACTACGAGCAGTACGTC. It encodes CASSDSGRHYEQYV.

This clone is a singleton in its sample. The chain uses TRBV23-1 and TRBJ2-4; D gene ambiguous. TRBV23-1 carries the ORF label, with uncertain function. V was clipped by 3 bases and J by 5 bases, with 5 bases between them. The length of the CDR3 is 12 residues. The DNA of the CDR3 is TGCGCCAGCAGTCACGAAGAAAACATTCAGTACTTC. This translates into CASSHEENIQYF.

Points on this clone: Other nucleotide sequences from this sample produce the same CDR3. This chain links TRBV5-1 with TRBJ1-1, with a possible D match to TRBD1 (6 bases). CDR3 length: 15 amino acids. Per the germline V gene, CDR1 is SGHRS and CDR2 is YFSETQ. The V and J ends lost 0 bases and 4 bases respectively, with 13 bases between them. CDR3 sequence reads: CASSLAAGVGTEAFF. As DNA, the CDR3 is TGCGCCAGCAGCTTGGCCGCAGGGGTGGGCACTGAAGCTTTCTTT. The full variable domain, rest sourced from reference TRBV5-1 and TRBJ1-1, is KAGVTQTPRYLIKTRGQQVTLSCSPISGHRSVSWYQQTPGQGLQFLFEYFSETQRNKGNFPGRFSGRQFSNSRSEMNVSTLELGDSALYLCASSLAAGVGTEAFFGQGTRLTVV.

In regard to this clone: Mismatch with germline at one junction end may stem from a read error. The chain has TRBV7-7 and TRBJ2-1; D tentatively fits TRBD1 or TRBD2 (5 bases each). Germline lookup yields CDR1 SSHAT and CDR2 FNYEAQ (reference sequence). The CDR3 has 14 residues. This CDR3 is CASSLDGIEDTQFF. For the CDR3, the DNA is TGTGCTAGCAGCTTAGACGGGATCGAGGACACCCAGTTCTTC. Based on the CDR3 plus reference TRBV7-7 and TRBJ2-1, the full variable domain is GAGVSQSPRYKVTKRGQDVTLRCDPISSHATLYWYQQALGQGPEFLTYFNYEAQPDKSGLPSDRFSAERPEGSISTLTIQRTEQRDSAMYRCASSLDGIEDTQFFGPGTRLTVL.

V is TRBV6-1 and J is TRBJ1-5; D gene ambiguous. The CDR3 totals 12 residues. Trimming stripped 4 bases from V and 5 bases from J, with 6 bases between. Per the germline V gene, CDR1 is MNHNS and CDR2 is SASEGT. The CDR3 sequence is CASSGEYQPQHF. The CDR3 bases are TGTGCCAGCAGTGGGGAGTATCAGCCCCAGCATTTT.

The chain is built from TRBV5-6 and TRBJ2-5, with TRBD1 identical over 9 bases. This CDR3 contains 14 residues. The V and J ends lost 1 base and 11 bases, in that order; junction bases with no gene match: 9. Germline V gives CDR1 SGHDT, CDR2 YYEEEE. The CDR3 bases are TGTGCCAGCAGCTTGCGGGACAGGGCGAGAGAGCAGTACTTC. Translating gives CASSLRDRAREQYF. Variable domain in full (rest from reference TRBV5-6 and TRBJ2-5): DAGVTQSPTHLIKTRGQQVTLRCSPKSGHDTVSWYQQALGQGPQFIFQYYEEEERQRGNFPDRFSGHQFPNYSSELNVNALLLGDSALYLCASSLRDRAREQYFGPGTRLLVL.

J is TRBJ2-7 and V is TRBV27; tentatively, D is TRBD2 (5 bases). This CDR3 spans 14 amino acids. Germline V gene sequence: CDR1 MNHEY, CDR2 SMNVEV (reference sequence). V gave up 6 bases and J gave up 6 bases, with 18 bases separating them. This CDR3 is CASRGFGESGEQYF. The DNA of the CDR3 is TGTGCCAGCAGAGGGTTCGGGGAGTCCGGCGAGCAGTACTTC.

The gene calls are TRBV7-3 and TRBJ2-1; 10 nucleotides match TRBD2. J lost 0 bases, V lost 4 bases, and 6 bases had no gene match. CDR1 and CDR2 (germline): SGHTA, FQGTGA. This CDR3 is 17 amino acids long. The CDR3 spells CASSSLAGVFSYNEQFF. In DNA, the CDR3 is TGTGCCAGCAGCTCTCTAGCGGGGGTTTTCTCCTACAATGAGCAGTTCTTC.

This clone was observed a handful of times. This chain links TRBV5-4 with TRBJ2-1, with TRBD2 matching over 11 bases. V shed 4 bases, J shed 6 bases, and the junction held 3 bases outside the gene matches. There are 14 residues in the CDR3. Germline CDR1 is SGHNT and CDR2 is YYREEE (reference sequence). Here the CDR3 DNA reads TGTGCCAGCAGCGCGGGACTAGCGGTCAATGAGCAGTTCTTC. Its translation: CASSAGLAVNEQFF.

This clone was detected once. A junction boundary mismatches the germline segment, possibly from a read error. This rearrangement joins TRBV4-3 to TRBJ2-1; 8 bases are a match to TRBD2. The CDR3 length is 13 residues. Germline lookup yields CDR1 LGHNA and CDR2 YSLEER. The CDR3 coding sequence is TGCGCCAGCAGCCAAGATGAGGGACTAGGCTTGCTCTTC. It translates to CASSQDEGLGLLF.

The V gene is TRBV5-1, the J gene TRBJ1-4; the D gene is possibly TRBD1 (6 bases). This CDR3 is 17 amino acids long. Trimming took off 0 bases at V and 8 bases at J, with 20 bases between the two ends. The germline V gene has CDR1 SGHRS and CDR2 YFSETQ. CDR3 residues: CASSLAPTGGAREKLFF. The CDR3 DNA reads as TGCGCCAGCAGCTTGGCCCCCACTGGGGGCGCGAGAGAAAAACTGTTTTTT.

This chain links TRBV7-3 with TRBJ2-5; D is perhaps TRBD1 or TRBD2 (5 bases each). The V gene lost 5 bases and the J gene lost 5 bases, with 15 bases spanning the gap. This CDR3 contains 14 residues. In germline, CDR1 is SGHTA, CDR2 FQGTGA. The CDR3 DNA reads TGTGCCAGCAGCGCACCGGGACCTAAGGAGACCCAGTACTTC. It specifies CASSAPGPKETQYF.

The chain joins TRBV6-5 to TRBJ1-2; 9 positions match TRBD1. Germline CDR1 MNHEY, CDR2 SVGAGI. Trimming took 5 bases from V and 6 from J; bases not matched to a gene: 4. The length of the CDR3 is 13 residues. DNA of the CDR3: TGTGCCAGCAGTCCACAGGGGGCGAATGGCTACACCTTC. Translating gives CASSPQGANGYTF.